Listed here are 16 T cell receptor beta chains from one sample, sequenced in a study of cytomegalovirus exposure and HLA in healthy donors. The PCR contained 60 Vbeta and 13 Jbeta primers. Sequencing was performed with immunoSEQ multiplex PCR; in TCRdb, only in-frame clones are kept and a portion is missing. The data contain around 110,000 clones, 55% to 65% of them singletons. Specimen: PBMCs. These receptor sequences come from a woman in her 40s in good health and CMV-seropositive.

The chain is built from TRBV5-4 and TRBJ2-3; D possibly corresponds to TRBD1 (5 bases). The V end lost 0 bases, the J end lost 5 bases, and 19 bases lay between the germline ends. Germline V gene data show CDR1 as SGHNT and CDR2 as YYREEE (reference sequence). The length of the CDR3 is 17 residues. The chain's CDR3 is CASSLEGFQGLLDTQYF. DNA for the CDR3: TGTGCCAGCAGCTTGGAAGGGTTCCAGGGATTATTAGATACGCAGTATTTT.

The chain couples TRBV29-1 to TRBJ1-1; D unclear. There are 13 residues in the CDR3. V dropped 5 bases and J dropped 5 bases, with 15 bases sitting between them. Germline V gives CDR1 SQVTM, CDR2 ANQGSEA. The DNA for the CDR3 is TGCAGCGTTAATTCGGTTCTTGAGACTGAAGCTTTCTTT. It yields the protein CSVNSVLETEAFF.

The chain combines TRBV6-5 with TRBJ2-1; 9 bases map to TRBD2. The V gene's germline CDR1 is MNHEY and CDR2 SVGAGI. The length of the CDR3 is 16 residues. Trimming took 1 base from V and 9 from J; bases not matched to a gene: 10. CDR3 sequence reads: CASSYWGGRATREQFF. The CDR3, as DNA: TGTGCCAGCAGTTACTGGGGCGGGAGGGCCACCCGTGAGCAGTTCTTC.

In this sample, this clone turned up a few times. The genes are TRBV11-2 and TRBJ2-7; D gene uncertain. Germline V gives CDR1 SGHAT, CDR2 FQNNGV. The CDR3 consists of 15 residues. The germline V and J ends were trimmed by 0 bases and 2 bases, with 11 bases remaining between them. The CDR3 is CASSLEQSRAYEQYF. CDR3 DNA: TGTGCCAGCAGCTTAGAACAAAGCCGGGCCTACGAGCAGTACTTC.

V and J are TRBV6-1 and TRBJ1-2; maybe TRBD1 (5 bases). The ends were cut back, 7 bases at V and 4 bases at J, with 16 bases in the middle. The germline CDR1 and CDR2 sequences are MNHNS and SASEGT. The CDR3 totals 14 residues. Here the CDR3 DNA reads TGTGCCAGCACCTTGGTCAGGGTTAGCTATGGCTACACCTTC. Translation gives CASTLVRVSYGYTF.

The chain carries TRBV5-1 and TRBJ1-3; D uncertain. The V and J ends lost 4 bases and 4 bases respectively, with 15 bases between them. The CDR3 totals 15 residues. In germline, CDR1 is SGHRS, CDR2 YFSETQ. CDR3 in amino acids: CASSPDGAGGNTIYF. In DNA form, the CDR3 reads TGCGCCAGCAGCCCGGACGGAGCGGGAGGAAACACCATATATTTT.

The chain couples TRBV9 to TRBJ1-2, with D perhaps matching TRBD1 (5 bases). CDR1 is SGDLS, CDR2 YYNGEE, per germline. Trimming removed 0 bases at V and 0 bases at J, with 12 bases between. This CDR3 spans 16 amino acids. CDR3 sequence reads: CASSVATGGANYGYTF. The CDR3 DNA is TGTGCCAGCAGCGTAGCTACGGGGGGAGCTAACTATGGCTACACCTTC.

The chain combines TRBV4-1 with TRBJ2-7; TRBD2 might be the D (5 bases). The CDR3 consists of 16 residues. CDR1 is MGHRA and CDR2 is YSYEKL in the germline V gene. V dropped 1 base and J dropped 1 base, with 14 bases sitting between them. The CDR3 DNA is TGCGCCAGCAGCCAAGGTCGTGTAGGGAGTTCCTACGAGCAGTACTTC. It yields the protein CASSQGRVGSSYEQYF.

This rearrangement joins TRBV30 to TRBJ1-1, with unresolved D. Germline CDR1 GTSNPN, CDR2 SVGIG (reference sequence). The CDR3 has 13 amino acids. V was clipped by 0 bases and J by 3 bases, with 8 bases between them. The CDR3 DNA follows: TGTGCCTGGAGTGTACAACATTACACTGAAGCTTTCTTT. Its translation is CAWSVQHYTEAFF.

The chain joins TRBV10-3 to TRBJ1-5, with D unclear. V was pared by 2 bases and J by 4 bases, with 6 bases between. This CDR3 has 13 amino acids. Per germline, CDR1 ENHRY and CDR2 SYGVKD. The chain's CDR3 is CAISEAGNQPQHF. CDR3 DNA: TGTGCCATCAGTGAGGCGGGGAATCAGCCCCAGCATTTT.

The gene calls are TRBV20-1 and TRBJ2-1; D is uncertain. Trimming pared 0 bases from V and 14 bases from J, leaving 11 bases between. The CDR3 has 11 amino acids. Germline CDR1 DFQATT, CDR2 SNEGSKA (reference sequence). CDR3 residues: CSARDSSTEFF. CDR3 DNA: TGCAGTGCTAGAGATAGCAGCACTGAGTTCTTC.

The rearrangement joins TRBV5-1 to TRBJ2-5, with a weak D call TRBD2 (6 bases). With 1 base removed from V and 2 bases from J, the gap between germline ends came to 9 bases. Germline CDR1 reads SGHRS; CDR2 reads YFSETQ. This CDR3 is built from 14 residues. The CDR3: CASSLLGGQETQYF. The CDR3 DNA follows: TGCGCCAGCAGCTTGTTAGGAGGGCAAGAGACCCAGTACTTC.

This chain uses TRBV4-3 with TRBJ2-1, with D maybe TRBD2 (5 bases). V was shortened by 1 base and J by 5 bases, with 12 bases between the two germline ends. Germline-derived CDR1 and CDR2 are LGHNA and YSLEER. CDR3 length: 15 residues. The CDR3 reads CASSQVSSGDNEQFF. In nucleotides, the CDR3 is TGCGCCAGCAGCCAAGTTTCATCCGGGGACAATGAGCAGTTCTTC.

The chain employs TRBV27 and TRBJ2-7; 11 bases match TRBD1. CDR1 and CDR2 (germline): MNHEY, SMNVEV (reference sequence). The CDR3 is 15 residues long. V shed 2 bases and J 7 bases; nucleotides not matched to a gene: 7. The DNA of the CDR3 is TGTGCCAGCAGTTTAGTAGGGACAGGGGGGGAAGAGCAGTACTTC. It encodes CASSLVGTGGEEQYF.

This clone has just a few counts. The V call is TRBV4-3, the J call TRBJ1-6; 9 bases align to TRBD1. Losses at the gene ends were 0 bases for V and 10 bases for J; bases not matched to a gene: 7. The CDR3 runs 16 residues. Germline V gene lookup returns CDR1 LGHNA and CDR2 YSLEER. This chain's CDR3 is CASSQDWGQGRSPLHF. CDR3 nucleotides: TGCGCCAGCAGCCAAGATTGGGGACAGGGAAGATCACCCCTCCACTTT.

This chain uses TRBV27 with TRBJ1-3, with D possibly being TRBD1 (5 bases). The germline V gene has CDR1 MNHEY and CDR2 SMNVEV (reference sequence). This CDR3 has 13 amino acids. Trimming shortened V by 3 bases and J by 4 bases, and 7 bases separated the two germline ends. The CDR3 coding sequence is TGTGCCAGCAGTTTCAGACAGGGAAACACCATATATTTT. Protein sequence: CASSFRQGNTIYF.